The clone carrying this T cell receptor beta chain has a single count. Its specificity is unknown. The data were obtained in a study of cytomegalovirus exposure and HLA in healthy donors. Study-level points and caveats: Through in vitro validation, three CMV-associated chains were shown to be specific for CMV antigens.

It was with 60 Vbeta and 13 Jbeta primers that the PCR ran. This table comes from immunoSEQ multiplex PCR, and its TCRdb copy is limited to in-frame clones, with some not included. The table records about 210,000 clones, around 81% of them present only once. V gave up 3 bases and J gave up 4 bases, with 6 bases separating them. This CDR3 comprises 13 residues. In germline, CDR1 is KGHSH, CDR2 LQKENI. This receptor was taken from a woman aged 45-60 years in good health and CMV-seropositive. The genes are TRBV18 and TRBJ2-2, with TRBD2 as a possible D gene (6 bases). The sample consisted of PBMCs. The CDR3 nucleotides are TGTGCCAGCTCACCGGGAGGCACCGGGGAGCTGTTTTTT. It translates to CASSPGGTGELFF.